One sample yielded the 23 T cell receptor beta chains listed below, sequenced in a study of spatial heterogeneity in lung cancer. Study results and caveats: In tumors, expanded intratumoral alpha and beta TCR counts tracked mutation counts.

A single record per CDR3 protein comes from TCRdb applying MiXCR to the 5' RACE reads. The sample holds about 5,700 distinct CDR3 sequences, about 16% seen once. The sample's time point: sample taken at primary tumor resection. Their cognate antigens are unknown. Sample: lung tumor tissue, taken at surgery. Receptors originate from a male donor with early-stage non-small cell lung cancer.

The V and J genes are TRBV5-5 and TRBJ2-7; D is unclear. This CDR3 contains 13 residues. Trimming cost V 1 base and J 3 bases, with 8 bases left between them. Germline V lookup: CDR1 SGHKS, CDR2 YYEKEE (reference sequence). CDR3 bases: TGTGCCAGCAGCTTGACCACTTACTACGAGCAGTACTTC. Its translation is CASSLTTYYEQYF.

V is TRBV29-1 and J is TRBJ2-7, with D uncertain. In germline, CDR1 is SQVTM, CDR2 ANQGSEA. The V and J ends lost 4 bases and 5 bases respectively, with 15 bases between them. This CDR3 has 13 amino acids. The CDR3 sequence: CSVAPRYLDEQYF. CDR3 coding DNA: TGCAGCGTTGCCCCTCGCTACCTGGACGAGCAGTACTTC.

The rearrangement uses TRBV3-1 and TRBJ2-1; D is perhaps TRBD1 or TRBD2 (5 bases each). There are 12 residues in the CDR3. V lost 6 bases, J lost 5 bases, and 8 bases lay in between. CDR1 LGHDT and CDR2 YNNKEL come from the germline V gene (reference sequence). The CDR3: CASRGPHNEQFF. The CDR3 DNA follows: TGTGCCAGCAGGGGACCCCACAATGAGCAGTTCTTC.

This clonotype counts as medium-sized. CDR3 coding DNA: TGTGCCAGCAGTTTCCCTAGCGGGATAGTCGGTGAGCAGTTCTTC. Residues: CASSFPSGIVGEQFF. This chain links TRBV27 with TRBJ2-1; 9 bases line up with TRBD2. The length of the CDR3 is 15 residues. CDR1 is MNHEY and CDR2 is SMNVEV in the germline V gene (reference sequence). The V and J ends lost 3 bases and 9 bases, in that order; junction bases with no gene match: 9.

This clonotype was detected many times. The CDR3 nucleotides are TGCAGTGCTAGAGGGGACAGGGGGGATGGCTACGAGCAGTACTTC. Residues: CSARGDRGDGYEQYF. The chain employs TRBV20-1 and TRBJ2-7; TRBD1 matches 11 bases. The CDR3 sequence is 15 residues long. Germline V CDR1 and CDR2: DFQATT, SNEGSKA (reference sequence). Trimming took 1 base from V and 3 from J; bases not matched to a gene: 5.

The chain combines TRBV7-9 with TRBJ1-5, with D unclear. The CDR3 sequence is 12 residues long. Trimming removed 2 bases from V and 4 bases from J, with 3 bases in between. Germline-derived CDR1 and CDR2 are SEHNR and FQNEAQ (reference sequence). As DNA, the CDR3 is TGTGCCAGCAGCTTAACAAATCAGCCCCAGCATTTT. Amino acid sequence: CASSLTNQPQHF.

Remarks on this clonotype: Given a much more abundant clone one base away, this may be a read error. The rearrangement joins TRBV6-6 to TRBJ1-5; a weak D match, TRBD1 (5 bases). The V end was cut by 5 bases, the J end by 3 bases, with 23 bases between. This CDR3 has 18 amino acids. CDR1 and CDR2 (germline): MNHNY, SVGAGI (reference sequence). The CDR3, as DNA: TGTGCCAGCAGTCCCGGGGGAATGGCTCAAAATAACAATCAGCCCCAGCATTTT. Protein sequence: CASSPGGMAQNNNQPQHF.

This clonotype was seen at least ten times. The chain has TRBV7-8 and TRBJ2-5, with TRBD2 matching over 13 bases. This CDR3 is 15 amino acids long. The trim removed 5 bases at V and 4 bases at J, leaving 4 bases unmatched. Germline V gene sequence: CDR1 SGHVS, CDR2 FQNEAQ. The CDR3 nucleotides are TGTGCCAGCAGCCCCAGACTAGCGGGGGGAGAGACCCAGTACTTC. It specifies CASSPRLAGGETQYF.

By frequency in the sample, this clonotype is medium-sized (0.01 to 0.1%). J is TRBJ2-7 and V is TRBV27; TRBD2 might be the D (6 bases). From germline, CDR1 is MNHEY and CDR2 SMNVEV (reference sequence). The CDR3 is 13 residues long. V lost 0 bases to trimming and J lost 7 bases, with 10 bases between them. CDR3 region: CASSLSIGGEQYF. The CDR3 DNA reads TGTGCCAGCAGTTTATCGATTGGGGGGGAGCAGTACTTC.

This clonotype is judged medium-sized. The gene calls are TRBV28 and TRBJ2-1; TRBD2 might be the D (6 bases). Looked up from germline, CDR1 is MDHEN and CDR2 is SYDVKM. The CDR3 extends over 15 amino acids. V lost 5 bases to trimming and J lost 3 bases, with 14 bases between them. CDR3 sequence: CASSPASGDYNEQFF. The CDR3 nucleotides are TGTGCCAGCAGTCCCGCGTCGGGGGACTACAATGAGCAGTTCTTC.

This clonotype is medium-sized. This chain uses TRBV3-1 with TRBJ2-2; TRBD2 matches at 7 bases. Looked up from germline, CDR1 is LGHDT and CDR2 is YNNKEL (reference sequence). This CDR3 comprises 14 residues. V dropped 4 bases and J dropped 5; count of bases not matched to a gene: 4. DNA for the CDR3: TGTGCCAGCAGCCCAGTGGGAGGGACCGGGGAGCTGTTTTTT. This gives the protein CASSPVGGTGELFF.

The chain is built from TRBV6-6 and TRBJ2-3; no firm D call. Germline CDR1 is MNHNY and CDR2 is SVGAGI (reference sequence). The CDR3 covers 13 residues. The V and J ends lost 10 bases and 1 base respectively, with 12 bases between them. The DNA for the CDR3 is TGTGCCAACCGGACGGAACGCACAGATACGCAGTATTTT. Translating it yields CANRTERTDTQYF.

The J gene is TRBJ2-2, the V gene TRBV11-2; D uncertain. The CDR3 length is 13 residues. CDR1 and CDR2 (germline): SGHAT, FQNNGV. V lost 2 bases, J lost 4 bases, and 5 bases lay in between. CDR3 loop: CASSLYSTGELFF. CDR3 nucleotides: TGTGCCAGCAGCTTATACTCCACCGGGGAGCTGTTTTTT. Using reference TRBV11-2 and TRBJ2-2 for the parts outside the CDR3, the full variable domain is EAGVAQSPRYKIIEKRQSVAFWCNPISGHATLYWYQQILGQGPKLLIQFQNNGVVDDSQLPKDRFSAERLKGVDSTLKIQPAKLEDSAVYLCASSLYSTGELFFGEGSRLTVL.

This clonotype is medium-sized. V usage is TRBV7-8 and J usage is TRBJ1-3; D is undetermined. Germline lookup yields CDR1 SGHVS and CDR2 FQNEAQ. The CDR3 is 14 amino acids. Trimming took off 2 bases at V and 0 bases at J, with 5 bases between the two ends. The CDR3 here is CASSLRVSGNTIYF. For the CDR3, the DNA is TGTGCCAGCAGCTTACGGGTCTCTGGAAACACCATATATTTT.

Relative to its sample, this clonotype is medium-sized (0.01 to 0.1%). V usage is TRBV21-1 and J usage is TRBJ1-1; TRBD1, the table's D call, was not compared with the DNA. TRBV21-1 is marked as a pseudogene. The CDR3 totals 15 residues. The CDR3 loop reads CASSKARGLDTEAFF. CDR3 bases: TGTGCCAGCAGCAAAGCGCGGGGGCTAGACACTGAAGCTTTCTTT.

This clonotype was seen at least ten times. J is TRBJ2-1 and V is TRBV7-2; 7 nucleotides agree with TRBD2. The CDR3 extends over 15 amino acids. Germline V gene sequence: CDR1 SGHTA, CDR2 FQGNSA. V trimming: 5 bases; J trimming: 6 bases; junction bases outside the gene matches: 10. The CDR3 nucleotides read TGTGCCAGCAGCCCCCCGACGAGCGGGGTCAATGAGCAGTTCTTC. Residues: CASSPPTSGVNEQFF.

The chain carries TRBV20-1 and TRBJ2-1, with D perhaps assigned TRBD1 or TRBD2 (5 bases each). Germline CDR1 is DFQATT and CDR2 is SNEGSKA (reference sequence). Trimming stripped 6 bases from V and 5 bases from J, with 17 bases between. This CDR3 contains 14 residues. In DNA, the CDR3 is TGCAGTGCGGACGGGACCCAGTCGGACAATGAGCAGTTCTTC. It yields the protein CSADGTQSDNEQFF.

This clonotype rates as medium-sized. The chain carries TRBV28 and TRBJ2-7; D gene uncertain. Germline-derived CDR1 and CDR2 are MDHEN and SYDVKM. CDR3 length: 11 amino acids. V dropped 0 bases and J dropped 6 bases, with 3 bases sitting between them. The CDR3 is CASSLWVEQYF. The CDR3 DNA sequence: TGTGCCAGCAGTTTATGGGTCGAGCAGTACTTC.

This clonotype was seen only a few times. This chain links TRBV7-2 with TRBJ2-1, with D possibly being TRBD1 or TRBD2 (5 bases each). CDR1 and CDR2 from the germline V gene are SGHTA and FQGNSA. CDR3 length equals 17 residues. The V end lost 1 base, the J end lost 0 bases, and 13 bases lay between the germline ends. The CDR3 here is CASSLVSGPSSYNEQFF. DNA of the CDR3: TGTGCCAGCAGCTTAGTGTCGGGGCCGAGCTCCTACAATGAGCAGTTCTTC.

This clonotype is labeled medium-sized. The chain joins TRBV27 to TRBJ2-2, with unresolved D. CDR3 length: 14 amino acids. The V and J ends lost 5 bases and 1 base respectively, with 8 bases between them. CDR1 is MNHEY, CDR2 SMNVEV, per germline (reference sequence). The CDR3 DNA follows: TGTGCCAGCAGTGAGACCGTGAACACCGGGGAGCTGTTTTTT. This encodes CASSETVNTGELFF.

This clonotype is medium-sized (0.01 to 0.1%) by share. The CDR3 sequence is CASSLVGEGWTGELFF. DNA of the CDR3: TGCGCCAGCAGCCTCGTCGGTGAGGGTTGGACCGGGGAGCTGTTTTTT. The chain has TRBV4-1 and TRBJ2-2; D might be TRBD2 (5 bases). Germline CDR1 reads MGHRA; CDR2 reads YSYEKL. The CDR3 totals 16 residues. V gave up 4 bases and J gave up 5 bases, with 17 bases separating them.

Sample share makes this clonotype medium-sized. The chain is built from TRBV20-1 and TRBJ2-5; TRBD2 aligns across 10 bases. The length of the CDR3 is 14 residues. The trim removed 0 bases at V and 2 bases at J, leaving 0 bases unmatched. Germline V lookup: CDR1 DFQATT, CDR2 SNEGSKA (reference sequence). The DNA for the CDR3 is TGCAGTGCTAGAGATAGCGGGGGGCAAGAGACCCAGTACTTC. This codes for CSARDSGGQETQYF.

Concerning this clonotype: A much larger clonotype is one base distant, so this may be a read error. The rearrangement joins TRBV12-3 or TRBV12-4 to TRBJ1-6, with a possible D match to TRBD1 (5 bases). This CDR3 region has 14 residues. Trimming removed 3 bases from V and 9 bases from J, with 12 bases in between. CDR3 region: CASSFRGEGSPLHF. For the CDR3, the DNA is TGTGCCAGCAGTTTCAGAGGGGAAGGTTCACCCCTCCACTTT.